These 20 T cell receptor beta chains were sequenced from one sample in a study of esophageal squamous cell carcinoma under preoperative chemotherapy. As to time point: before preoperative PTX-NDP chemotherapy. One entry per CDR3 protein, called by TCRdb with MiXCR from the PCR reads. This table holds 16,000 or so distinct CDR3 sequences, over 55% found once. This material was collected from a patient given preoperative chemotherapy. The receptors were sampled from a human donor with esophageal squamous cell carcinoma. The donor label of this sample is uncertain.

The chain recombines TRBV7-2 with TRBJ2-3; a possible D gene is TRBD2 (7 bases). V was cut by 1 base and J by 4 bases, with 12 bases left in between. The V gene's germline CDR1 is SGHTA and CDR2 FQGNSA. This CDR3 spans 15 amino acids. DNA for the CDR3: TGTGCCAGCAGCTTAGTCGGGCGGGGGCCAGATACGCAGTATTTT. Amino acid sequence: CASSLVGRGPDTQYF. The full variable domain, completed using reference TRBV7-2 and TRBJ2-3, is GAGVSQSPSNKVTEKGKDVELRCDPISGHTALYWYRQSLGQGLEFLIYFQGNSAPDKSGLPSDRFSAERTGGSVSTLTIQRTQQEDSAVYLCASSLVGRGPDTQYFGPGTRLTVL.

This clonotype counts as medium-sized. J is TRBJ2-3 and V is TRBV6-4, with TRBD2 matching over 7 bases. The trim removed 0 bases at V and 3 bases at J, leaving 3 bases unmatched. Per germline, CDR1 MRHNA and CDR2 SNTAGT. The CDR3 is made up of 15 amino acids. In nucleotides, the CDR3 is TGTGCCAGCAGTGACTCGGCGGGAGAAACAGATACGCAGTATTTT. Translating it yields CASSDSAGETDTQYF.

Remarks on this clonotype: The junction departs from germline at one end; a sequencing error may be responsible. The chain carries TRBV6-1 and TRBJ2-2; D remains unclear. With the DNA end fitting TRBJ2-3 better, the J assignment may be wrong. In germline, CDR1 is MNHNS, CDR2 SASEGT. The CDR3 contains 14 residues. The CDR3 reads CASSSPVNTDAQYF. The CDR3 DNA reads as TGTGCCAGCAGCTCGCCGGTGAACACAGATGCGCAGTATTTT.

This clonotype turned up a few times. The gene calls are TRBV6-1 and TRBJ2-1; no reliable D call. TRBJ2-7 explains the end of the DNA better; the J call may be wrong. Germline CDR1 and CDR2: MNHNS and SASEGT. The CDR3 totals 13 residues. CDR3 protein: CASTDPRAYEQYF. The CDR3 DNA follows: TGTGCCAGCACGGACCCGCGTGCCTACGAGCAGTACTTC.

Points on this clonotype: Relative to the germline gene, one junction end is altered; a read error may explain this. This chain joins TRBV6-1 and TRBJ2-3; possibly TRBD1 or TRBD2 for D (5 bases each). In germline, CDR1 is MNHNS, CDR2 SASEGT. The CDR3 is 16 residues long. CDR3 DNA sequence: TGTGCCAGCAGTGAATCGGGGCAGGGAGCCAAAAATACGCAGTATTTC. This encodes CASSESGQGAKNTQYF.

The chain has TRBV6-1 and TRBJ2-2; tentative D call: TRBD2 (5 bases). The germline V gene has CDR1 MNHNS and CDR2 SASEGT. The CDR3 totals 16 residues. Trimming cost V 5 bases and J 3 bases, with 16 bases left between them. The CDR3 region is CASSPGLGSYTGELFF. The CDR3 DNA follows: TGTGCCAGCAGTCCCGGACTGGGGTCTTACACCGGGGAGCTGTTTTTT.

This chain connects TRBV19 to TRBJ2-1; 8 nucleotides agree with TRBD2. V shed 5 bases, J shed 4 bases, and the junction held 10 bases outside the gene matches. The CDR3 loop spans 16 amino acids. Per germline, CDR1 LNHDA and CDR2 SQIVND (reference sequence). CDR3 sequence reads: CASSRGASGSYNEQFF. The CDR3 region has the DNA TGTGCCAGTAGTCGAGGGGCTAGCGGGTCATACAATGAGCAGTTCTTC.

This chain joins TRBV7-8 and TRBJ2-2; 9 bases map to TRBD1. The ends lost 3 bases at V and 1 base at J; junction bases unmatched: 3. The CDR3 has 16 amino acids. Germline-derived CDR1 and CDR2 are SGHVS and FQNEAQ. The CDR3 DNA reads TGTGCCAGCAGCTTCCCGGGACAGGGGAACACCGGGGAGCTGTTTTTT. It is translated as CASSFPGQGNTGELFF.

J is TRBJ2-5 and V is TRBV6-1, with 10 bases aligning to TRBD1. Germline trimming cut 6 bases from V and 10 bases from J; bases unmatched to any gene: 23. Germline V lookup: CDR1 MNHNS, CDR2 SASEGT. The CDR3 runs 18 residues. CDR3 sequence: CASSRGQGGGRAQDIQYF. The DNA of the CDR3 is TGTGCCAGCAGCCGTGGACAGGGGGGGGGCCGGGCCCAAGACATCCAGTACTTC.

In the case of this clonotype: A junction end diverges from the germline sequence, so it may reflect a read error. The chain recombines TRBV6-1 with TRBJ2-2; the D gene is possibly TRBD2 (5 bases). The CDR3 runs to 14 residues. CDR1 is MNHNS and CDR2 is SASEGT in the germline V gene. The DNA for the CDR3 is TGTGCCAGCAGCCTGGGTGTCAGCACCGGGAAGCTGTTTTTT. It codes for CASSLGVSTGKLFF.

The gene calls are TRBV7-2 and TRBJ1-4, with D possibly matching TRBD1 (6 bases). The V gene's germline CDR1 is SGHTA and CDR2 FQGNSA. The germline V and J ends were trimmed by 5 bases and 4 bases, with 11 bases remaining between them. This CDR3 comprises 14 residues. In DNA, the CDR3 is TGTGCCAGCAGCCCAAGGGGGGGTAATGAAAAACTGTTTTTT. Residues: CASSPRGGNEKLFF.

With respect to this clonotype: With a much larger clone just one base away, this may be a read error. The gene calls are TRBV6-1 and TRBJ2-1, with 7 bases lining up with TRBD1. The CDR3 runs to 17 residues. In germline, CDR1 is MNHNS, CDR2 SASEGT. The CDR3 coding sequence is TGTGCCAGCACAGGCCCTTACGGCGACAGGGCAAACTACGAGCGGTTCTTC. It yields the protein CASTGPYGDRANYERFF.

CDR3 region: CASGGGQQGDIQYF. The CDR3 DNA sequence: TGTGCGAGCGGAGGCGGCCAGCAAGGGGACATTCAGTACTTC. The chain joins TRBV6-1 to TRBJ2-4; D is perhaps TRBD1 or TRBD2 (5 bases each). Germline CDR1 and CDR2: MNHNS and SASEGT. The CDR3 spans 14 residues.

Comments on this clonotype: One end of the junction fails to match germline, which may point to a read error. This rearrangement joins TRBV10-3 to TRBJ2-3; 7 bases line up with TRBD1. Germline V gene lookup returns CDR1 ENHRY and CDR2 SYGVKD. This CDR3 comprises 13 residues. The CDR3 loop is CAIQGDNTDEQFF. Written as DNA, the CDR3 is TGTGCCATTCAGGGGGATAACACCGATGAGCAGTTTTTT.

This chain joins TRBV6-1 and TRBJ1-5, with D possibly TRBD1 on 5 matching bases. Per the germline V gene, CDR1 is MNHNS and CDR2 is SASEGT. Trimming left V 11 bases short and J 4 bases short, with 18 bases between. This CDR3 spans 14 amino acids. The CDR3 is CACPRGDANQPQHF. In DNA form, the CDR3 reads TGTGCCTGCCCTAGAGGGGATGCGAATCAGCCCCAGCATTTT.

V and J are TRBV6-4 and TRBJ1-1, with D tentatively TRBD1 (6 bases). The CDR3 is made up of 15 amino acids. The germline V gene has CDR1 MRHNA and CDR2 SNTAGT. The V end lost 3 bases, the J end lost 6 bases, and 17 bases lay between the germline ends. Here the CDR3 DNA reads TGTGCCAGCAGTGAGACGGGCCTACAGGGATCTGAAGCTTTCTTT. Translating it yields CASSETGLQGSEAFF.

By its share, this clonotype is medium-sized (0.01 to 0.1%). J is TRBJ2-7 and V is TRBV6-5; TRBD2 matches 11 bases. CDR3 length equals 16 residues. The germline gives CDR1 MNHEY, CDR2 SVGAGI. V lost 5 bases to trimming and J lost 1 base; unmatched junction nucleotides: 7. The CDR3 region is CASSNPGLAGSYEQYF. In DNA, the CDR3 is TGTGCCAGCAGTAACCCCGGACTAGCGGGTTCCTACGAGCAGTACTTC.

The genes are TRBV10-1 and TRBJ2-2; D remains unclear. From germline, CDR1 is WNHNN and CDR2 SYGVQD (reference sequence). V was pared by 7 bases and J by 1 base, with 7 bases between. The CDR3 has 13 amino acids. In nucleotides, the CDR3 is TGCGCCAGCACCGGCGGGAACACCGGGGAGCTGTTTTTT. Residues: CASTGGNTGELFF.

This clonotype showed up many times. The V and J genes are TRBV10-3 and TRBJ2-3; a possible D gene is TRBD2 (5 bases). The germline V gene has CDR1 ENHRY and CDR2 SYGVKD. Trimming shortened V by 3 bases and J by 6 bases, and 7 bases separated the two germline ends. The CDR3 spans 12 residues. CDR3 sequence reads: CAISDTGDTQYF. The CDR3 DNA is TGTGCCATCAGTGACACGGGGGATACGCAGTATTTT.

This clonotype has at least ten counts. CDR3 amino acids: CASRSGGGVVGGGSTDTQYF. Here the CDR3 DNA reads TGTGCCAGCAGGAGCGGGGGCGGAGTAGTCGGGGGGGGCAGCACAGATACGCAGTATTTT. The J gene is TRBJ2-3, the V gene TRBV27, with 8 bases aligning to TRBD2. This CDR3 has 20 residues. J gave up 0 bases and V 6 bases, and 20 bases lay outside the gene matches. CDR1 and CDR2 (germline): MNHEY, SMNVEV (reference sequence).